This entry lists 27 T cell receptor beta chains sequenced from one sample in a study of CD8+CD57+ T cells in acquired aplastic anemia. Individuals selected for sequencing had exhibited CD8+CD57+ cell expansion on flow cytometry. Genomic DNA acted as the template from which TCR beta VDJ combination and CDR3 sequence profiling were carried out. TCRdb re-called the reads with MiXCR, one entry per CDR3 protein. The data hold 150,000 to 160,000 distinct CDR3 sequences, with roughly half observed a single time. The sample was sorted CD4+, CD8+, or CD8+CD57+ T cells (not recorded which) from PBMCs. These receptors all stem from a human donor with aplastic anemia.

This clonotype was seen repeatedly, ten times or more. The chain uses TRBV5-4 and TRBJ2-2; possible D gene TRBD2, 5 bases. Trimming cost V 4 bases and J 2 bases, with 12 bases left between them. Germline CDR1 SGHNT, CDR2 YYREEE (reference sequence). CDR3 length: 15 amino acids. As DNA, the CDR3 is TGTGCCAGCAGCCCTGGAGAGGGAAACACCGGGGAGCTGTTTTTT. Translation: CASSPGEGNTGELFF.

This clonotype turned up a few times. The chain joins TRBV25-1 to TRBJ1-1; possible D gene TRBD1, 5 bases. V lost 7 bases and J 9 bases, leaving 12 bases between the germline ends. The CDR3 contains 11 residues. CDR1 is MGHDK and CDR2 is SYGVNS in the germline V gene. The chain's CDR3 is CASMAGPQAFF. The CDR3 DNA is TGTGCCAGCATGGCAGGGCCACAAGCTTTCTTT.

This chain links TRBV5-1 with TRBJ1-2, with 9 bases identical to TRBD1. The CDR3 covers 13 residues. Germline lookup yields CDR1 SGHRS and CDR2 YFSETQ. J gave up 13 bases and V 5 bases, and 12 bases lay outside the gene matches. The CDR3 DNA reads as TGCGCCAGCAGTTCTCCGGGACAGGGCTCGGGCACCTTC. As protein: CASSSPGQGSGTF. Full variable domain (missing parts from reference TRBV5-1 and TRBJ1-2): KAGVTQTPRYLIKTRGQQVTLSCSPISGHRSVSWYQQTPGQGLQFLFEYFSETQRNKGNFPGRFSGRQFSNSRSEMNVSTLELGDSALYLCASSSPGQGSGTFGSGTRLTVV.

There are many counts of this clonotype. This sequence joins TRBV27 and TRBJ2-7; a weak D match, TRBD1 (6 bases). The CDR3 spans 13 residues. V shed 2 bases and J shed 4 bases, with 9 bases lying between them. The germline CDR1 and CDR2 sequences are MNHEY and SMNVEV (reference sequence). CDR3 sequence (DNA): TGTGCCAGCAGTTTACGGACAGATTACGAGCAGTACTTC. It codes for CASSLRTDYEQYF.

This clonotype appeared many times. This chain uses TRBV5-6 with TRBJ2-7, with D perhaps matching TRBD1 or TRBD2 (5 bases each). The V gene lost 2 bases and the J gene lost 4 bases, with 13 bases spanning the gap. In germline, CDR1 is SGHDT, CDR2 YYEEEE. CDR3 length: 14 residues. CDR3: CASSFGSGGYEQYF. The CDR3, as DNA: TGTGCCAGCAGCTTTGGATCTGGGGGTTACGAGCAGTACTTC.

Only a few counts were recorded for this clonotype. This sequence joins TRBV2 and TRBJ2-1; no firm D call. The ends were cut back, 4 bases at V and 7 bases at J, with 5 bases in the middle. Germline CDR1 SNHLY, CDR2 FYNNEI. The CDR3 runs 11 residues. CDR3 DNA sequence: TGTGCCAGCAGTGCCCGGAATGAGCAGTTCTTC. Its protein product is CASSARNEQFF. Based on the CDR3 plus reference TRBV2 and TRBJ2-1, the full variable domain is EPEVTQTPSHQVTQMGQEVILRCVPISNHLYFYWYRQILGQKVEFLVSFYNNEISEKSEIFDDQFSVERPDGSNFTLKIRSTKLEDSAMYFCASSARNEQFFGPGTRLTVL.

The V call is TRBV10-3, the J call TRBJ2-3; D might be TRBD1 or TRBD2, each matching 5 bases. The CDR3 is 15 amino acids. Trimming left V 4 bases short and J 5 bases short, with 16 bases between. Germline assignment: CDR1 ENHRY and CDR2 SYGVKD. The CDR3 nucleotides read TGTGCCATCAGTGTATCGTGGGGGTCGGAAGATACGCAGTATTTT. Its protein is CAISVSWGSEDTQYF.

The CDR3 is CASSRGQGSDTQYF. The CDR3, as DNA: TGTGCCAGCAGCCGGGGCCAGGGATCAGATACGCAGTATTTT. This rearrangement joins TRBV5-6 to TRBJ2-3; the D gene could be TRBD1 or TRBD2 (5 bases each). CDR3 length: 14 residues. Trimming pared 4 bases from V and 4 bases from J, leaving 13 bases between. The germline V gene encodes CDR1 SGHDT and CDR2 YYEEEE.

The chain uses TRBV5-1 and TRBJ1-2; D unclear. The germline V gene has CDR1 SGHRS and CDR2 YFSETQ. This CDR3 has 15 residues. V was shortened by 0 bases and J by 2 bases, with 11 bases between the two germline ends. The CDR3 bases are TGCGCCAGCAGCTTGGGGCGGATGGGAAACTATGGCTACACCTTC. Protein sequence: CASSLGRMGNYGYTF.

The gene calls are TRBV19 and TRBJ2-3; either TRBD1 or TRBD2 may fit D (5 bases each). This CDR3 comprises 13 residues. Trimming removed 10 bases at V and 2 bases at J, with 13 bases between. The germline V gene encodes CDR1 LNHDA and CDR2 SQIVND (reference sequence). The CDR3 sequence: CATTRDDTDTQYF. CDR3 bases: TGTGCCACCACGAGGGACGACACAGATACGCAGTATTTT. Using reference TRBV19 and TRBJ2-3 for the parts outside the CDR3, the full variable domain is DGGITQSPKYLFRKEGQNVTLSCEQNLNHDAMYWYRQDPGQGLRLIYYSQIVNDFQKGDIAEGYSVSREKKESFPLTVTSAQKNPTAFYLCATTRDDTDTQYFGPGTRLTVL.

The CDR3 reads CASSVDVHSYEQYF. CDR3 nucleotide sequence: TGTGCCAGCAGCGTAGACGTCCACTCCTACGAGCAGTACTTC. The chain has TRBV9 and TRBJ2-7; the D is unclear. The CDR3 extends over 14 amino acids. Germline CDR1 SGDLS, CDR2 YYNGEE. The ends were cut back, 0 bases at V and 0 bases at J, with 7 bases in the middle.

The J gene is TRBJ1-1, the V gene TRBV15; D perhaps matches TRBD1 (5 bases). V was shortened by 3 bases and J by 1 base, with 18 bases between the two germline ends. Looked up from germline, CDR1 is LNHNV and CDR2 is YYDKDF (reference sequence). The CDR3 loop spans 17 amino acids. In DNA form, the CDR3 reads TGTGCCACCAGCAGTGTCTTGAGGGGCCCAACGAACACTGAAGCTTTCTTT. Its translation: CATSSVLRGPTNTEAFF.

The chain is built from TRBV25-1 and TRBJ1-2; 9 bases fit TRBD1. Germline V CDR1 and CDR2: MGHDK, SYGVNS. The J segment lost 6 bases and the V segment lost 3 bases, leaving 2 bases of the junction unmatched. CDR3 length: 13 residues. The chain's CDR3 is CASSDRDRDGYTF. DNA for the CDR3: TGTGCCAGCAGTGACCGGGACAGGGATGGCTACACCTTC.

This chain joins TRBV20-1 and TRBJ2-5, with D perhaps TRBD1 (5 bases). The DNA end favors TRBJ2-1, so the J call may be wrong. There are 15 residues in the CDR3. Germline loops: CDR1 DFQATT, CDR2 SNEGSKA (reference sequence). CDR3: CSARDRGRTYNEQFF. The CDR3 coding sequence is TGCAGTGCTAGAGATAGGGGTCGTACCTACAATGAGCAGTTCTTC.

CDR3 coding DNA: TGCGCCAGCAGCCAAGGAGGGGGAGGGTCCACCTACGAGCAGTACTTC. It encodes CASSQGGGGSTYEQYF. The V call is TRBV4-1, the J call TRBJ2-7; D may be TRBD2 (7 bases). Trimming took off 1 base at V and 2 bases at J, with 15 bases between the two ends. This CDR3 region has 16 residues. In germline, CDR1 is MGHRA, CDR2 YSYEKL.

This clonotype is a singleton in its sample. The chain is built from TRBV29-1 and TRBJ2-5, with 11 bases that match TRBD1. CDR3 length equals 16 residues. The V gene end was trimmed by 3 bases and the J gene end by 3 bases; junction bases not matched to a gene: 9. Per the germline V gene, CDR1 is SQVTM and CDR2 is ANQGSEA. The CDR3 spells CSVEDWGTGGKETQYF. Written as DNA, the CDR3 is TGCAGCGTTGAGGATTGGGGGACAGGGGGAAAAGAGACCCAGTACTTC.

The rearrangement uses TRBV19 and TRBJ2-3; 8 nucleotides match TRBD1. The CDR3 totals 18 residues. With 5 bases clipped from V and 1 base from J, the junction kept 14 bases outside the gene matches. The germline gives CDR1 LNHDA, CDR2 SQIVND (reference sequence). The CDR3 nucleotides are TGTGCCAGTAGTTATGGAATATACGGGACAGGTCGCACAGATACGCAGTATTTT. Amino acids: CASSYGIYGTGRTDTQYF.

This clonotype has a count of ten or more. The CDR3 DNA sequence: TGCAGTGCCAGTAATAGCCGGGACAGGGGGGAAGCAGATACGCAGTATTTT. Protein product: CSASNSRDRGEADTQYF. This sequence joins TRBV20-1 and TRBJ2-3, with 11 bases matching TRBD1. Germline loops: CDR1 DFQATT, CDR2 SNEGSKA (reference sequence). J gave up 4 bases and V 6 bases, and 15 bases lay outside the gene matches. The CDR3 is made up of 17 amino acids.

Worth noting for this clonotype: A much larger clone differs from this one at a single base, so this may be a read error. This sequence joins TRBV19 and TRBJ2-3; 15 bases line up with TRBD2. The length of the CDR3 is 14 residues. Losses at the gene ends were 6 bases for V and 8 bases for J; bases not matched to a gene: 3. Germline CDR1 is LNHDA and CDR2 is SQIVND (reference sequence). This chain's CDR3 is CASSLGLAGGTQYF. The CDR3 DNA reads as TGTGCCAGTAGCCTGGGACTAGCGGGAGGTACGCAGTATTTT.

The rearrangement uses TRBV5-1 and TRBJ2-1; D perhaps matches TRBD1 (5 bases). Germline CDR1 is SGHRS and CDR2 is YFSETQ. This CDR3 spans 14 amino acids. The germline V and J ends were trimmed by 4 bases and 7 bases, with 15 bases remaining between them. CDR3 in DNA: TGCGCCAGCAGCCCGCAACAAACAGGTAATGAGCAGTTCTTC. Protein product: CASSPQQTGNEQFF.

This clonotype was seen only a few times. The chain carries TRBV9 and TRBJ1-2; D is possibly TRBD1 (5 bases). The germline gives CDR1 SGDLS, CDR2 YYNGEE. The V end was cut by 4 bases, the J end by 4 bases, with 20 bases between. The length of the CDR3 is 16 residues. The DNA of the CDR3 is TGTGCCAGCAGCCCCACCCAGGGCAGGGCCTTCTATGGCTACACCTTC. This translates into CASSPTQGRAFYGYTF.

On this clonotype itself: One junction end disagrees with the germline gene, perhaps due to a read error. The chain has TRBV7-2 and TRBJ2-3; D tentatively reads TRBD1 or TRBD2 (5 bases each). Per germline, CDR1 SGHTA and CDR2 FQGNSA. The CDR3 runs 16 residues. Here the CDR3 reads CASSLVAGTGTGTQYF. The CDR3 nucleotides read TGTGCCAGCAGCTTAGTCGCAGGGACGGGCACAGGTACGCAGTATTTT.

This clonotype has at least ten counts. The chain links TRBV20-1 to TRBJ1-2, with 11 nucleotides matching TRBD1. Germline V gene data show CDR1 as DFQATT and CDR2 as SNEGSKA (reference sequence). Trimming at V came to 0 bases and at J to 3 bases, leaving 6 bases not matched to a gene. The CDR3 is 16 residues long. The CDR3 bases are TGCAGTGCTAGAGATACCGGGGACAGGGGGGACTATGGCTACACCTTC. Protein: CSARDTGDRGDYGYTF.

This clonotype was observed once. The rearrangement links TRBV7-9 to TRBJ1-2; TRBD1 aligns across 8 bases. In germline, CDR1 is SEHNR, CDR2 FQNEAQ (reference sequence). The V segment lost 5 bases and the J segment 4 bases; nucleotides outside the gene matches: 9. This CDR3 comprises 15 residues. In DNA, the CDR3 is TGTGCCAGCAGCCGGGGACAGGTTTATGCCTATGGCTACACCTTC. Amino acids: CASSRGQVYAYGYTF.

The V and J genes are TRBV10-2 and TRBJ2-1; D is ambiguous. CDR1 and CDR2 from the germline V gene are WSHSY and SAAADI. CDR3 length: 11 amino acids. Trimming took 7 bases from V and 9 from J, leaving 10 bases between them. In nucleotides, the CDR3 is TGCGCCAGCACCGCTTCCAGTGAGCAGTTCTTC. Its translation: CASTASSEQFF.

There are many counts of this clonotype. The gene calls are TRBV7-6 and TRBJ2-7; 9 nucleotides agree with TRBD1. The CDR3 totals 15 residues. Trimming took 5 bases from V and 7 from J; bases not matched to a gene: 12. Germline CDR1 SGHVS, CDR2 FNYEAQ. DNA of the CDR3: TGTGCCAGCAGCCCGGACGTTTGGGACAGGGAAGAGCAGTACTTC. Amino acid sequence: CASSPDVWDREEQYF.

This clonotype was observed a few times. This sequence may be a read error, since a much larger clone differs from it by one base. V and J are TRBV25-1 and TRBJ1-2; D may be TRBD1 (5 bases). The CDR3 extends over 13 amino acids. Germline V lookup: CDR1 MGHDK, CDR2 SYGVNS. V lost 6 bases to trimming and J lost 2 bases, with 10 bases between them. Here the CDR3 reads CASSSTGNYGYTF. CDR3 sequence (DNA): TGTGCCAGCAGCTCCACAGGAAACTATGGCTACACCTTC.